This note documents a single TCR beta chain sequence. Its cognate antigen is unknown. These data come from a study of cytomegalovirus exposure and HLA in healthy donors. Study-wide results and caveats: High sensitivity and specificity were reportedly achieved when the classifier diagnosed cytomegalovirus status.

The PCR made use of 60 Vbeta and 13 Jbeta primers. Using immunoSEQ multiplex PCR, the repertoire was profiled, and TCRdb retains in-frame clones only, with some absent. Here the sample spans fewer than 200,000 clones, under 85% being singletons. The J segment lost 5 bases and the V segment lost 3 bases, leaving 4 bases of the junction unmatched. The CDR3 consists of 14 residues. Germline assignment: CDR1 MNHEY and CDR2 SVGAGI. The receptor was isolated from a man aged 45-60 years in good health and CMV-seronegative. The sample taken for sequencing was PBMCs. This chain joins TRBV6-5 and TRBJ2-7, with 10 bases lining up with TRBD1. CDR3 region: CASSYGTGEDEQYF. The CDR3 DNA reads TGTGCCAGCAGTTATGGGACAGGGGAGGACGAGCAGTACTTC.